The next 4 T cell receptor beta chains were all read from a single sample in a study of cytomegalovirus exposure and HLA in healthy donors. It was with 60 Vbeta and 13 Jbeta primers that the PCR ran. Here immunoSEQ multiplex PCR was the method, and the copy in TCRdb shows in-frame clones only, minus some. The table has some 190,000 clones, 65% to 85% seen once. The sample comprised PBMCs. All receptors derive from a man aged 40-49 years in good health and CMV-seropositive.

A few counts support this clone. The CDR3 DNA follows: TGCGCCAGCAGCCAGGGGACAGGTGGATCCTACGAGCAGTACTTC. Amino acid sequence: CASSQGTGGSYEQYF. The V call is TRBV4-3, the J call TRBJ2-7, with TRBD1 matching over 8 bases. The junction had 5 bases not matched to a gene; V was cut back by 3 bases and J by 1 base. The CDR3 extends over 15 amino acids. Looked up from germline, CDR1 is LGHNA and CDR2 is YSLEER.

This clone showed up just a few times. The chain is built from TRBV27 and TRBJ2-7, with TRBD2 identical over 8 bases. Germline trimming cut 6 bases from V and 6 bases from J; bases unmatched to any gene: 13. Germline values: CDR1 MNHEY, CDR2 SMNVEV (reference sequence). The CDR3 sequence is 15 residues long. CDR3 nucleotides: TGTGCCAGCAGCCACCTTAGCGGGACCCCGAGCGAGCAGTACTTC. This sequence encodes CASSHLSGTPSEQYF.

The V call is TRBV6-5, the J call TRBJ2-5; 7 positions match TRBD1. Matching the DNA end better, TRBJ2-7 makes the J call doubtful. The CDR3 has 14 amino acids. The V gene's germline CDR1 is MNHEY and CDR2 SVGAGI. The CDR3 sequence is CASSSGTAAYEQYF. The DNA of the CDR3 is TGTGCCAGCAGTTCCGGGACAGCGGCCTACGAGCAGTACTTC.

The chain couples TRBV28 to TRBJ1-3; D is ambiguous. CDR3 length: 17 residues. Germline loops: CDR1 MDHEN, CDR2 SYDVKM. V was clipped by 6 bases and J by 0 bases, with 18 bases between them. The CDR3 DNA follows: TGTGCCAGCAGCCCAATGTTATTACAGACCTCTGGAAACACCATATATTTT. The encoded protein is CASSPMLLQTSGNTIYF.